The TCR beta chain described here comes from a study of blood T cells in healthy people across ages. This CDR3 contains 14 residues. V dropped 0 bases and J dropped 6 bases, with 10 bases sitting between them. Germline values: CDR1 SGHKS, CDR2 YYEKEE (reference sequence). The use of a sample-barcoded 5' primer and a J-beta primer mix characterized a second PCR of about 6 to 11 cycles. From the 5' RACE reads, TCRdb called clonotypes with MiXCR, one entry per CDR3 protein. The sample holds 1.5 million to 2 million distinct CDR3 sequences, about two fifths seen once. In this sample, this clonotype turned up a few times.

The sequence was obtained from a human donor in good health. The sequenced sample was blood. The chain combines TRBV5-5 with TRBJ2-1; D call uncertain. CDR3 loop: CASSLVIWSNEQFF. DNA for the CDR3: TGTGCCAGCAGCTTGGTTATCTGGTCCAATGAGCAGTTCTTC. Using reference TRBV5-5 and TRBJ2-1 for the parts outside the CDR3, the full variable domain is DAGVTQSPTHLIKTRGQQVTLRCSPISGHKSVSWYQQVLGQGPQFIFQYYEKEERGRGNFPDRFSARQFPNYSSELNVNALLLGDSALYLCASSLVIWSNEQFFGPGTRLTVL.